This is a list of T cell receptor beta chains from one sample in a study of blood T cell repertoires in COVID-19. Libraries were prepared by immunoSEQ multiplex PCR; TCRdb keeps only in-frame clonotypes and omits some of them. Among about 200,000 clones listed, roughly 88% were seen once. Specimen: peripheral blood. These receptors were collected from a man younger than 40 who had recovered from COVID-19. The CDR3 runs from the conserved cysteine through the conserved F or W. D genes are given only for firm matches. Size is stated for part of the rows, as once, few or many counts, or as a class when the clone is expanded.

>-|TRBV12-3/TRBV12-4|-|TRBJ1-4
TGTGCCAGCGGGGGGATGAATGAAAAACTGTTTTTT
CASGGMNEKLFF
>-|TRBV7-8|TRBD1|TRBJ1-1
TGTGCCAGCAGCTTAGGGGACAGTTTCGGGACTGAAGCTTTCTTT
CASSLGDSFGTEAFF
>-|TRBV7-8|TRBD2|TRBJ2-7
TGTGCCAGCAGCTTAGGGAGTGGAGGGCGGGAGTACGAGCAGTACTTC
CASSLGSGGREYEQYF
>-|TRBV10-1|-|TRBJ1-1
TGCGCCAGCAGTGATGGACTAAAAGCTTTCTTT
CASSDGLKAFF
>-|TRBV5-1|TRBD1|TRBJ1-1
TGCGCCAGCAGCTTTTCCTCAGGGGGCGGCACTGAAGCTTTCTTT
CASSFSSGGGTEAFF
>once|TRBV11-2|-|TRBJ1-3
TGTGCCAGCAGCTTAGTGGGGGCGGAAACCATATATTTT
CASSLVGAETIYF
>-|TRBV3-1/TRBV3-2|TRBD1|TRBJ2-2
TGTGCCAGCAGCCCTAAGGGGCAGGGGGCGCCCGGGGAGCTGTTTTTT
CASSPKGQGAPGELFF
>-|TRBV7-8|TRBD1|TRBJ1-1
TGTGCCAGCAGCTTAAACATACAGGGGGCTGATTTGAACACTGAAGCTTTCTTT
CASSLNIQGADLNTEAFF
>-|TRBV29-1|-|TRBJ1-5
TGCAGCGTGACGGACATATCTAGCAATCAGCCCCAGCATTTT
CSVTDISSNQPQHF
>once|TRBV6-5|TRBD1|TRBJ1-5
TGTGCCAGCAGAGCAAACAGGGGTTTGCCCCAGCATTTT
CASRANRGLPQHF
>-|TRBV19|-|TRBJ1-2
TGTGCCAGTAGTATTGGAGGGGCGAAGGGCTACACCTTC
CASSIGGAKGYTF
>large|TRBV19|-|TRBJ1-4
TGTGCCAGTAGTATAGGGGCAGGGTTTGAAAAACTGTTTTTT
CASSIGAGFEKLFF
>once|TRBV27|-|TRBJ2-7
TGTGCCAGCAGTACCACAGGCTCCCCCTACGAGCAGTACTTC
CASSTTGSPYEQYF
>-|TRBV11-2|-|TRBJ1-5
TGTGCCAGCAGCTTAGTTTGGCGGGGGGGTAGGCAGCCCCAGCATTTT
CASSLVWRGGRQPQHF
>-|TRBV5-4|TRBD2|TRBJ2-5
TGTGCCAGCAGCTTAGGACTAGCGGGGGTCGGATACCAAGAGACCCAGTACTTC
CASSLGLAGVGYQETQYF
>-|TRBV7-2|TRBD2|TRBJ2-1
TGTGCCAGCACCCTAGCGGGGGGACCCTACAATGAGCAGTTCTTC
CASTLAGGPYNEQFF